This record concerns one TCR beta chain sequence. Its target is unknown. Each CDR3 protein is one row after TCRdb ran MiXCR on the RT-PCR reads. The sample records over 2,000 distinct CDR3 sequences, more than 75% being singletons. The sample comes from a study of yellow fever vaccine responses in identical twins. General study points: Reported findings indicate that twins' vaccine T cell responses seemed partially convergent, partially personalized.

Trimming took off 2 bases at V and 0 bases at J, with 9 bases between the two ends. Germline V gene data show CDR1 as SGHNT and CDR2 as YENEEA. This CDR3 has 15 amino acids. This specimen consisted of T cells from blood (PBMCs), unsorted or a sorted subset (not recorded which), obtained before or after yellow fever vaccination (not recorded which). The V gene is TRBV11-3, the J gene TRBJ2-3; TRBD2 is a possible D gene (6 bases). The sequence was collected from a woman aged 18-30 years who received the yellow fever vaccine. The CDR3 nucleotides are TGTGCCAGCAGCTTACGCGGGATCAGCACAGATACGCAGTATTTT. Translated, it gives CASSLRGISTDTQYF.